This T cell receptor beta chain was recorded in a study of shared clonotypes between healthy human individuals. The study, taken as a whole, reports: Naive subsets typically showed greater estimated richness than memory subsets.

This clone has just one count. No antigen is known for it. In the source study's methods: There were no quality scores in the junction-only immunoSEQ sequences, so filtering differed. Profiling relied on immunoSEQ multiplex PCR, and the TCRdb table lists in-frame clones only, not all of them. That table gives V, J and clone size, and the DNA gave D and trimming. This table has about 1.9 million clones, just over 90% appearing once. Cells designated naive CD8 were CD45RO-negative and were positively selected for CCR7, with terminally differentiated effector memory CD45RA+ cells excluded. None of the donors, who were healthy HIV-negative adults, had recently had acute infections or vaccinations. This CDR3 has 13 amino acids. The V end was cut by 8 bases, the J end by 6 bases, with 17 bases between. Germline-derived CDR1 and CDR2 are MNHEY and SMNVEV (reference sequence).

The source of this sequence is a man younger than 30 in good health. Some clones in this sample may be carry-over from other donors' samples. This chain joins TRBV27 and TRBJ2-7, with D perhaps TRBD2 (5 bases). Material for sequencing was naive CD8+ T cells from PBMCs. CDR3 coding DNA: TGTGCCAGCGCCGCCGATCTAGCTGCCGAGCAGTACTTC. It encodes CASAADLAAEQYF.